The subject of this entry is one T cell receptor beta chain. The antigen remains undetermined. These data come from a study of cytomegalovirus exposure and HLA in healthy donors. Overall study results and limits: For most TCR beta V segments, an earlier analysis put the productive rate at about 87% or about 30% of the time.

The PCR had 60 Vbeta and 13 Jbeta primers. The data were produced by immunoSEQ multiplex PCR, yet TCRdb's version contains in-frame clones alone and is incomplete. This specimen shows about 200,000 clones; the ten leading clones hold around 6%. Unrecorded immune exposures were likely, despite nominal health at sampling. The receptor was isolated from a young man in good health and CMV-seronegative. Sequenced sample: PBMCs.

CDR3 in DNA: TGTGCCTGGAAATCCGGGACACCTCGGAATGAGCAGTTCTTC. Amino acids: CAWKSGTPRNEQFF. J is TRBJ2-1 and V is TRBV30; D may be TRBD1 (6 bases). In germline, CDR1 is GTSNPN, CDR2 SVGIG (reference sequence). The CDR3 has 14 amino acids. Trimming left V 4 bases short and J 7 bases short, with 17 bases between.